This record looks at one TCR beta chain sequence and its context. Using immunoSEQ multiplex PCR, the repertoire was profiled, and TCRdb retains in-frame clones only, with some absent. The sample carries 410,000 or so clones, approximately 90% recorded once. The sample is drawn from a study of blood T cell repertoires in COVID-19. This CDR3 contains 17 residues. Germline V lookup: CDR1 SGHTA, CDR2 FQGNSA. The germline V and J ends were trimmed by 4 bases and 1 base, with 17 bases remaining between them. This TCR derives from a woman in her forties with COVID-19, enrolled during active disease. The V and J genes are TRBV7-2 and TRBJ1-5, with D tentatively TRBD1 (6 bases). Sequencing was done on a sample of peripheral blood. CDR3 sequence (DNA): TGTGCCAGCAGCTCCCCACAGGGTACGGGAAGCAATCAGCCCCAGCATTTT. Residues: CASSSPQGTGSNQPQHF.